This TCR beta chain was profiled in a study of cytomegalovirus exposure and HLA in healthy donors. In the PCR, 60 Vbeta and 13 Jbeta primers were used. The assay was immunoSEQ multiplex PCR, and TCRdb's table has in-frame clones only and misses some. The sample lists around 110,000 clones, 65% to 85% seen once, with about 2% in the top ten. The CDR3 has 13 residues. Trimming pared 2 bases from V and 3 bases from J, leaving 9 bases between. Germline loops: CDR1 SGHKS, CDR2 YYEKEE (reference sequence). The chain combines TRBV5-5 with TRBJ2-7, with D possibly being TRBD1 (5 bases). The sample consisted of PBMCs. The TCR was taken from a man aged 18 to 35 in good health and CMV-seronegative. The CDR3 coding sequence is TGTGCCAGCAGCTTAGACAGTCACTACGAGCAGTACTTC. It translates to CASSLDSHYEQYF.